The source of this TCR beta chain is a study of shared clonotypes between healthy human individuals. For this clone: Its target is not known.

Findings and caveats of the study: Unshared clonotypes carried lower generation probabilities than those common to all four donors. Naive subsets typically showed greater estimated richness than memory subsets.

Naive CD8 cells comprised CD45RO-negative, CCR7-positively selected cells, excluding terminally differentiated effector memory CD45RA+ cells. The table came from immunoSEQ multiplex PCR; TCRdb's copy has only in-frame clones and leaves some out. The sample lists some 2,100,000 clones, 85% to 95% occurring once. Input material: naive CD8+ T cells from PBMCs. This receptor was obtained from a man younger than 30 in good health. Some clones in this sample may be carry-over from other donors' samples.

CDR3 protein: CASSSSAIYGYTF. DNA of the CDR3: TGTGCCAGCAGCTCCTCAGCGATCTATGGCTACACCTTC. The chain couples TRBV7-8 to TRBJ1-2, with D hard to call. The CDR3 runs to 13 residues. The germline V gene encodes CDR1 SGHVS and CDR2 FQNEAQ. Trimming took 4 bases from V and 4 from J, leaving 10 bases between them.